These 24 T cell receptor beta chains were all obtained from the same sample, sequenced in a study of T cell changes during pregnancy in multiple sclerosis. TCRdb's copy holds only in-frame clones and misses some; the assay was immunoSEQ multiplex PCR. The sample has almost 65,000 clones, about 90% seen once. The source was peripheral blood, collected in the first trimester of pregnancy. The receptors were sampled from a female donor with multiple sclerosis, enrolled in a pregnancy study.

The rearrangement joins TRBV20-1 to TRBJ1-1; a possible D gene is TRBD1 (5 bases). This CDR3 contains 11 residues. The V end was cut by 1 base, the J end by 6 bases, with 6 bases between. Germline CDR1 is DFQATT and CDR2 is SNEGSKA (reference sequence). CDR3 DNA sequence: TGCAGTGCTAGAGGGGGCTCTGAAGCTTTCTTT. Encoded protein: CSARGGSEAFF.

This chain links TRBV7-9 with TRBJ2-7; D is unresolved. The V gene's germline CDR1 is SEHNR and CDR2 FQNEAQ (reference sequence). The CDR3 extends over 14 amino acids. The V end lost 0 bases, the J end lost 2 bases, and 8 bases lay between the germline ends. The CDR3 nucleotides are TGTGCCAGCAGCTTAGCGAGGCGGCCCTACGAGCAGTACTTC. This sequence encodes CASSLARRPYEQYF.

V is TRBV29-1 and J is TRBJ1-1; tentative D call: TRBD1 (5 bases). Per germline, CDR1 SQVTM and CDR2 ANQGSEA. V lost 7 bases and J lost 4, with 13 bases in between. CDR3 length: 12 amino acids. CDR3 bases: TGCAGCGGGGGGGGACGCCTCACTGAAGCTTTCTTT. Protein product: CSGGGRLTEAFF.

The CDR3 sequence: CASSQEVGGYNEQFF. The CDR3 region has the DNA TGCGCCAGCAGCCAAGAAGTCGGGGGATACAATGAGCAGTTCTTC. The rearrangement links TRBV4-3 to TRBJ2-1; possible D gene TRBD2, 6 bases. This CDR3 comprises 15 residues. V gave up 0 bases and J gave up 4 bases, with 10 bases separating them. Germline loops: CDR1 LGHNA, CDR2 YSLEER.

The rearrangement links TRBV5-1 to TRBJ2-7, with 7 bases identical to TRBD2. With V trimmed by 1 base and J by 4 bases, 17 bases remained unmatched. This CDR3 spans 18 amino acids. The germline gives CDR1 SGHRS, CDR2 YFSETQ. CDR3 in DNA: TGCGCCAGCAGCTTGTATGGGACTACGATTCCCAAAGCGTACGAGCAGTACTTC. Amino acid sequence: CASSLYGTTIPKAYEQYF.

The chain carries TRBV10-3 and TRBJ2-1, with 7 bases aligning to TRBD1. This CDR3 is 12 amino acids long. V was pared by 2 bases and J by 8 bases, with 0 bases of the junction left unmatched. Looked up from germline, CDR1 is ENHRY and CDR2 is SYGVKD. CDR3 sequence (DNA): TGTGCCATCAGTGAGGACAGGGATGAGCAGTTCTTC. It is translated as CAISEDRDEQFF.

The chain combines TRBV29-1 with TRBJ1-2, with D maybe TRBD1 (5 bases). Per germline, CDR1 SQVTM and CDR2 ANQGSEA. The CDR3 runs 12 residues. V was clipped by 4 bases and J by 8 bases, with 14 bases between them. The DNA of the CDR3 is TGCAGCGTTGGGGTGTCCCAGGGAGGCTACACCTTC. This encodes CSVGVSQGGYTF.

This rearrangement joins TRBV29-1 to TRBJ2-1; 7 nucleotides agree with TRBD2. The CDR3 is 17 amino acids. Germline-derived CDR1 and CDR2 are SQVTM and ANQGSEA. The junction had 17 bases not matched to a gene; V was cut back by 4 bases and J by 5 bases. CDR3 DNA: TGCAGCGTTGTTCCGGCGGGAGCGCTTATAAACCACAATGAGCAGTTCTTC. As protein: CSVVPAGALINHNEQFF.

This chain links TRBV2 with TRBJ1-3; D may be TRBD1 (6 bases). CDR1 and CDR2 (germline): SNHLY, FYNNEI. Trimming cost V 5 bases and J 0 bases, with 8 bases left between them. The CDR3 extends over 14 amino acids. CDR3 residues: CASSRDISGNTIYF. CDR3 nucleotides: TGTGCCAGCAGTCGGGACATCTCTGGAAACACCATATATTTT.

This chain links TRBV29-1 with TRBJ2-1; D possibly corresponds to TRBD2 (5 bases). Germline assignment: CDR1 SQVTM and CDR2 ANQGSEA. The V end was cut by 2 bases, the J end by 2 bases, with 16 bases between. The CDR3 runs 16 residues. The CDR3 here is CSVELVGGATYNEQFF. CDR3 coding DNA: TGCAGCGTTGAACTAGTAGGAGGAGCTACCTACAATGAGCAGTTCTTC.

In its sample, this clone was seen once. The chain employs TRBV6-4 and TRBJ2-1; TRBD1 might be the D (6 bases). Trimming cost V 3 bases and J 5 bases, with 8 bases left between them. The CDR3 runs to 13 residues. Looked up from germline, CDR1 is MRHNA and CDR2 is SNTAGT. For the CDR3, the DNA is TGTGCCAGCAGTGAAAGGGACAACAATGAGCAGTTCTTC. Protein product: CASSERDNNEQFF.

The V call is TRBV6-5, the J call TRBJ2-7, with 7 bases fitting TRBD2. This CDR3 has 14 residues. Germline CDR1 MNHEY, CDR2 SVGAGI. V trimming: 6 bases; J trimming: 6 bases; junction bases outside the gene matches: 11. The CDR3 here is CASRISGREFEQYF. In nucleotides, the CDR3 is TGTGCCAGCAGGATATCGGGGCGGGAGTTCGAGCAGTACTTC.

This chain connects TRBV28 to TRBJ1-2; tentatively, D is TRBD1 (5 bases). The CDR3 spans 12 residues. V lost 6 bases to trimming and J lost 5 bases, with 10 bases between them. Germline V lookup: CDR1 MDHEN, CDR2 SYDVKM. The CDR3 spells CASRGHLYGYTF. CDR3 nucleotide sequence: TGTGCCAGCAGAGGACATTTATATGGCTACACCTTC.

The chain couples TRBV27 to TRBJ2-7, with 9 bases lining up with TRBD1. The V gene end was trimmed by 2 bases and the J gene end by 4 bases; junction bases not matched to a gene: 9. The germline gives CDR1 MNHEY, CDR2 SMNVEV (reference sequence). CDR3 size: 16 residues. CDR3 DNA: TGTGCCAGCAGTTTACGGACAGGGGTGAAAGGGTACGAGCAGTACTTC. Its protein product is CASSLRTGVKGYEQYF.

V and J are TRBV19 and TRBJ2-7; D is uncertain. Trimming removed 8 bases from V and 1 base from J, with 15 bases in between. Germline CDR1 is LNHDA and CDR2 is SQIVND (reference sequence). The CDR3 sequence is 14 residues long. In nucleotides, the CDR3 is TGTGCCAGTGGGCCGTACTTTACATCCTACGAGCAGTACTTC. This codes for CASGPYFTSYEQYF.

The V and J genes are TRBV6-5 and TRBJ2-7, with TRBD1 matching over 8 bases. CDR3 length: 15 amino acids. CDR1 is MNHEY, CDR2 SVGAGI, per germline. Trimming removed 5 bases from V and 3 bases from J; junction bases left unmatched: 9. The CDR3 loop reads CASSPTGATGYEQYF. For the CDR3, the DNA is TGTGCCAGCAGTCCGACAGGGGCCACAGGCTACGAGCAGTACTTC.

The gene calls are TRBV6-6 and TRBJ2-3; TRBD1 agrees at 8 bases. Germline V gene lookup returns CDR1 MNHNY and CDR2 SVGAGI (reference sequence). With V trimmed by 2 bases and J by 4 bases, 2 bases remained unmatched. The CDR3 is 14 amino acids. For the CDR3, the DNA is TGTGCCAGCAGTTACCTGACAGGGGCAGATACGCAGTATTTT. Protein sequence: CASSYLTGADTQYF.

This chain links TRBV7-9 with TRBJ2-2; D is unresolved. CDR3 length: 14 residues. Trimming took off 9 bases at V and 0 bases at J, with 11 bases between the two ends. Germline V gives CDR1 SEHNR, CDR2 FQNEAQ (reference sequence). The CDR3 region is CASSRRANTGELFF. Here the CDR3 DNA reads TGTGCCAGTTCGAGACGGGCGAACACCGGGGAGCTGTTTTTT.

V gene TRBV7-9 combines with J gene TRBJ2-2; 7 nucleotides line up with TRBD2. The V gene's germline CDR1 is SEHNR and CDR2 FQNEAQ (reference sequence). The CDR3 is 16 residues long. The V segment lost 3 bases and the J segment 1 base; nucleotides outside the gene matches: 5. The CDR3 bases are TGTGCCAGCAGCTTTGGTCAGCGGGAGAACACCGGGGAGCTGTTTTTT. Encoded protein: CASSFGQRENTGELFF. The whole variable domain, filled in from reference TRBV7-9 and TRBJ2-2, reads DTGVSQNPRHKITKRGQNVTFRCDPISEHNRLYWYRQTLGQGPEFLTYFQNEAQLEKSRLLSDRFSAERPKGSFSTLEIQRTEQGDSAMYLCASSFGQRENTGELFFGEGSRLTVL.

The chain joins TRBV27 to TRBJ1-2; maybe TRBD1 (5 bases). Trimming removed 6 bases at V and 5 bases at J, with 22 bases between. Germline assignment: CDR1 MNHEY and CDR2 SMNVEV (reference sequence). The CDR3 loop spans 16 amino acids. The CDR3 nucleotides are TGTGCCAGCAGCCCGGAACCTGGCGACAGAATTTATGGCTACACCTTC. It encodes CASSPEPGDRIYGYTF.

The chain has TRBV6-1 and TRBJ2-1; the match to TRBD2 covers 12 bases. The germline V gene has CDR1 MNHNS and CDR2 SASEGT. Trimming took 5 bases from V and 7 from J; bases not matched to a gene: 6. The CDR3 is made up of 15 amino acids. DNA of the CDR3: TGTGCCAGCAGTTCTAGCGGGAGGGCCGGTAATGAGCAGTTCTTC. It translates to CASSSSGRAGNEQFF.

This chain links TRBV11-2 with TRBJ1-5, with D hard to call. From germline, CDR1 is SGHAT and CDR2 FQNNGV. V was pared by 1 base and J by 0 bases, with 10 bases between. There are 16 residues in the CDR3. DNA of the CDR3: TGTGCCAGCAGCTTAGGACTTCGGGATAGCAATCAGCCCCAGCATTTT. It specifies CASSLGLRDSNQPQHF.

This sequence joins TRBV6-5 and TRBJ2-7; TRBD2 agrees at 7 bases. In germline, CDR1 is MNHEY, CDR2 SVGAGI. The CDR3 has 13 amino acids. V was pared by 2 bases and J by 4 bases, with 2 bases of the junction left unmatched. CDR3 nucleotides: TGTGCCAGCAGTTACGGGGAGGGATACGAGCAGTACTTC. Its protein product is CASSYGEGYEQYF.

The chain uses TRBV2 and TRBJ2-6; D tentatively reads TRBD1 or TRBD2 (6 bases each). The CDR3 totals 20 residues. Per germline, CDR1 SNHLY and CDR2 FYNNEI. V lost 5 bases and J 0 bases, leaving 23 bases between the germline ends. The CDR3 spells CASSKDRRLSGSSGANVLTF. CDR3 bases: TGTGCCAGCAGTAAAGACAGGCGGCTAAGCGGGTCCTCTGGGGCCAACGTCCTGACTTTC.